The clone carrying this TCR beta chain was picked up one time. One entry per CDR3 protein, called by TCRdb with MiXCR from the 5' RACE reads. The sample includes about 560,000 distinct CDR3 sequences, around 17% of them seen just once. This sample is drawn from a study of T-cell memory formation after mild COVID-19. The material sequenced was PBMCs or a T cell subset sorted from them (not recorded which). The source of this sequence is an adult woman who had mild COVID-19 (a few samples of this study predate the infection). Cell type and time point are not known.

CDR3 in amino acids: CATSDSAAGFLSDTQYF. For the CDR3, the DNA is TGTGCCACCAGTGATTCGGCGGCGGGATTCCTATCGGATACGCAGTATTTT. The V call is TRBV24-1, the J call TRBJ2-3; possible D gene TRBD2, 6 bases. This CDR3 has 17 residues. Trimming took 2 bases from V and 6 from J, leaving 20 bases between them. CDR1 and CDR2 (germline): KGHDR, SFDVKD.